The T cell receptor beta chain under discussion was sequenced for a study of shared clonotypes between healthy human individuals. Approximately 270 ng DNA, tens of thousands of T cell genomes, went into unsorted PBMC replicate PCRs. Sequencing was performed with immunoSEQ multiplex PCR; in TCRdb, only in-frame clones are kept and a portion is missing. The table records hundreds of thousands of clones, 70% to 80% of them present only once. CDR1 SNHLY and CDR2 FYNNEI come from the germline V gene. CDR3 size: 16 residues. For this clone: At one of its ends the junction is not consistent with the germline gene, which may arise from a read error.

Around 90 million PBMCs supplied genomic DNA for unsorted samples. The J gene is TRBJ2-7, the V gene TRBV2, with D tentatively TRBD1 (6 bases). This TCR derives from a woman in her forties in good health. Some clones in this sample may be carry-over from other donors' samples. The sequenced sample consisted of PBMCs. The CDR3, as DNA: TGTGCCAGCAGTAAAGCGCTTATAGGGGGCTCCTACGAGCAGTACTTC. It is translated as CASSKALIGGSYEQYF.